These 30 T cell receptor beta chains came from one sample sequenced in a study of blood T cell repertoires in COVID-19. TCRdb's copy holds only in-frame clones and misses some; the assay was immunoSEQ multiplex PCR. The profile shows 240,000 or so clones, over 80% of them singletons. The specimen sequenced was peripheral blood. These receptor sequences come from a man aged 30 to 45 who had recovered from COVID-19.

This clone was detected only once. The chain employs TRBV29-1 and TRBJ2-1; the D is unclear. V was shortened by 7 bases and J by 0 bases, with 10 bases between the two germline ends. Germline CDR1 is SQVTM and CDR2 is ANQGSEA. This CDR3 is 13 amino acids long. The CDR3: CSAHISSYNEQFF. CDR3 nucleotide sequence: TGCAGCGCCCATATCAGCTCCTACAATGAGCAGTTCTTC.

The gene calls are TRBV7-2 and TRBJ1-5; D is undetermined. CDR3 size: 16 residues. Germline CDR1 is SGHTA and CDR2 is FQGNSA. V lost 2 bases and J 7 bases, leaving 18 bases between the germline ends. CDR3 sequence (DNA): TGTGCCAGCAGCTTAAAATCCCAGCCCCCGGAGCAGCCCCAGCATTTT. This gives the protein CASSLKSQPPEQPQHF.

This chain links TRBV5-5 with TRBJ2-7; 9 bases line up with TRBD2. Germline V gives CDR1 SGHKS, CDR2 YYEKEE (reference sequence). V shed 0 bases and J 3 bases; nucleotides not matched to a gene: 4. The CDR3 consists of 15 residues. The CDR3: CASSLGGGGGYEQYV. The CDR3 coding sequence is TGTGCCAGCAGCTTGGGCGGCGGGGGGGGCTACGAGCAGTACGTC.

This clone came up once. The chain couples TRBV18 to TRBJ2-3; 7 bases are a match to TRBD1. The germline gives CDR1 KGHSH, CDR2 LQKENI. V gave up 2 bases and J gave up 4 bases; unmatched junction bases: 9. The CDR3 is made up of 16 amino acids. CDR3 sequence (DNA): TGTGCCAGCTCACCATTTGAGGGGGCAGGAGCAGATACGCAGTATTTT. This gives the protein CASSPFEGAGADTQYF.

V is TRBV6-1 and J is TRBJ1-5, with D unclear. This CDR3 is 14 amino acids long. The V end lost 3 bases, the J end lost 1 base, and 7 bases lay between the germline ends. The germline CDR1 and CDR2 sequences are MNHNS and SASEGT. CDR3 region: CASSEALSNQPQHF. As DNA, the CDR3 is TGTGCCAGCAGTGAGGCCCTGAGCAATCAGCCCCAGCATTTT.

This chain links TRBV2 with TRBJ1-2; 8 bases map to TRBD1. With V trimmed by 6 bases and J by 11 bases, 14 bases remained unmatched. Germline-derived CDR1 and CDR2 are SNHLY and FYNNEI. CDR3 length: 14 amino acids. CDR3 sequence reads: CASRYPTGENLYTF. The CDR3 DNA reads TGTGCCAGCAGATACCCGACAGGGGAGAATCTTTACACCTTC.

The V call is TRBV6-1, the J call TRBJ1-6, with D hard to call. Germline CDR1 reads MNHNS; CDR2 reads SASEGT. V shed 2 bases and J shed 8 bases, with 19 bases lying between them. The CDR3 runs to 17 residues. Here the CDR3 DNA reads TGTGCCAGCAGTGAATTGTGGGCCTTGGCAGAATATTCACCCCTCCACTTT. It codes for CASSELWALAEYSPLHF.

The CDR3 DNA is TGTGCCAGCAGCCTCATACAGGGGACGACCTACGAGCAGTACTTC. Translation: CASSLIQGTTYEQYF. The rearrangement uses TRBV6-5 and TRBJ2-7, with 7 bases that match TRBD1. The J segment lost 2 bases and the V segment lost 6 bases, leaving 10 bases of the junction unmatched. Germline V gene sequence: CDR1 MNHEY, CDR2 SVGAGI. The CDR3 is 15 residues long.

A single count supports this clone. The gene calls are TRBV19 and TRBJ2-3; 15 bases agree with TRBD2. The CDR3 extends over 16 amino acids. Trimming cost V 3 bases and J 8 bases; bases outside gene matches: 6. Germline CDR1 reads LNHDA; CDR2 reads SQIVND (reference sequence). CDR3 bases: TGTGCCAGTAGTATCTGGACTAGCGGGGGGGGAGGTACGCAGTATTTT. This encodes CASSIWTSGGGGTQYF. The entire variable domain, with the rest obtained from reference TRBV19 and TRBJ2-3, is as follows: DGGITQSPKYLFRKEGQNVTLSCEQNLNHDAMYWYRQDPGQGLRLIYYSQIVNDFQKGDIAEGYSVSREKKESFPLTVTSAQKNPTAFYLCASSIWTSGGGGTQYFGPGTRLTVL.

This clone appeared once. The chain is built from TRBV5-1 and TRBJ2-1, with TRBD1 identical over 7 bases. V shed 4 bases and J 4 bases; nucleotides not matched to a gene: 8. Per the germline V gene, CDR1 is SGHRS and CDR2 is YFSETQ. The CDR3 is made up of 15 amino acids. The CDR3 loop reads CASSPGQRTYNEQFF. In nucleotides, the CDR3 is TGCGCCAGCAGCCCGGGACAGAGAACTTACAATGAGCAGTTCTTC.

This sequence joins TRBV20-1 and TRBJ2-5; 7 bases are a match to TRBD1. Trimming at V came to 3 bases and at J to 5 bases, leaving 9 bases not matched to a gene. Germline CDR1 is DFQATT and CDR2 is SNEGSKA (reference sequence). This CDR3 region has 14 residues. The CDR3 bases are TGCAGTGCTAGTCGCAGGGGGTACGAGGAGACCCAGTACTTC. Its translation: CSASRRGYEETQYF.

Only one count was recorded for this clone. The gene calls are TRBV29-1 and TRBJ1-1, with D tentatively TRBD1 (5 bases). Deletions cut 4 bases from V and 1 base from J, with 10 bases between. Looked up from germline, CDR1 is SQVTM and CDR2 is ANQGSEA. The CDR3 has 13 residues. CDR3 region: CSVGRAGNTEAFF. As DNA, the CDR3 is TGCAGCGTTGGCAGGGCTGGGAACACTGAAGCTTTCTTT.

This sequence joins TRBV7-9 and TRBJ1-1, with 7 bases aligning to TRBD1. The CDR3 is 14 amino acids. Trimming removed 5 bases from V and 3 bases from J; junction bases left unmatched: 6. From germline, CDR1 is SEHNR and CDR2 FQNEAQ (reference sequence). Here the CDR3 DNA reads TGTGCCAGCAGCCCTTGGGACAGCCACACTGAAGCTTTCTTT. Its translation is CASSPWDSHTEAFF. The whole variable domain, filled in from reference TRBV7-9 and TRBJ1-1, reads DTGVSQNPRHKITKRGQNVTFRCDPISEHNRLYWYRQTLGQGPEFLTYFQNEAQLEKSRLLSDRFSAERPKGSFSTLEIQRTEQGDSAMYLCASSPWDSHTEAFFGQGTRLTVV.

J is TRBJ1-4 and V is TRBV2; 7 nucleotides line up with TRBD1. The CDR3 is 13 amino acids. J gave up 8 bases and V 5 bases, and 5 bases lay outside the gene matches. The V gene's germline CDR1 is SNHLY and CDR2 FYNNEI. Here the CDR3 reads CASSQDRDEKLFF. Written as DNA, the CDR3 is TGTGCCAGCAGTCAAGACAGGGACGAAAAACTGTTTTTT.

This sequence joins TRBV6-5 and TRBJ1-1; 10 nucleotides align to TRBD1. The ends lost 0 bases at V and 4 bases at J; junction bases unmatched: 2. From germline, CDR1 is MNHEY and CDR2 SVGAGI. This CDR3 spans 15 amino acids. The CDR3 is CASSYSGTGATEAFF. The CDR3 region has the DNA TGTGCCAGCAGTTACTCGGGGACAGGGGCCACTGAAGCTTTCTTT.

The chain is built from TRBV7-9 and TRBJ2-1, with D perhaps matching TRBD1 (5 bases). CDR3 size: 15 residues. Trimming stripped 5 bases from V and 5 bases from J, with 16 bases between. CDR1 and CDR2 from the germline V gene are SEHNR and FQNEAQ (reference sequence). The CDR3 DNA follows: TGTGCCAGCAGCCCTCGACAGAAGACTGACAATGAGCAGTTCTTC. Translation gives CASSPRQKTDNEQFF.

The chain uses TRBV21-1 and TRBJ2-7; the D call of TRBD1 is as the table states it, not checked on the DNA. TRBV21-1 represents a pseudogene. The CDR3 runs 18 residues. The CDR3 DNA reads TGTGCCAGCAGTCCACCCCGGGACAGTTCTTGCGTTTCCTACGAGCAGTACTTC. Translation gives CASSPPRDSSCVSYEQYF.

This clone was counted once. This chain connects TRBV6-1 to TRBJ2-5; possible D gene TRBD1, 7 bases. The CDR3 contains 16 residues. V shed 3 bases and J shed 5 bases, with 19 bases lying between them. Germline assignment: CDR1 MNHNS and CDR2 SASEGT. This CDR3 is CASSEQGEVLAETQYF. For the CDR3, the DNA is TGTGCCAGCAGTGAGCAGGGGGAGGTTCTTGCTGAGACCCAGTACTTC.

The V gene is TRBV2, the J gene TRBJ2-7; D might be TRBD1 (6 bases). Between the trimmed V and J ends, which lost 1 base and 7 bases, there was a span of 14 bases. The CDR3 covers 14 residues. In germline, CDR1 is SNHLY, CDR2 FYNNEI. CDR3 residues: CASSEGGLRVEQYF. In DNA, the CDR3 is TGTGCCAGCAGTGAAGGGGGGCTTAGGGTTGAGCAGTACTTC.

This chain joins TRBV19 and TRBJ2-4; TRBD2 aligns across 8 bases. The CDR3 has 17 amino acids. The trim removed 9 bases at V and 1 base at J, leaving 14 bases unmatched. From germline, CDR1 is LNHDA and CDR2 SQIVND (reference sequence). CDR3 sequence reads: CASKPRAGGVAKNIQYF. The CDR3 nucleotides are TGTGCCAGCAAACCGCGGGCGGGGGGTGTCGCCAAAAACATTCAGTACTTC.

The CDR3 spells CASSVQGKGNTEAFF. The CDR3 region has the DNA TGTGCCAGCAGCGTACAGGGAAAAGGAAACACTGAAGCTTTCTTT. V is TRBV9 and J is TRBJ1-1; D is perhaps TRBD1 (5 bases). The CDR3 length is 15 residues. Trimming removed 1 base at V and 2 bases at J, with 12 bases between. Germline V gene sequence: CDR1 SGDLS, CDR2 YYNGEE.

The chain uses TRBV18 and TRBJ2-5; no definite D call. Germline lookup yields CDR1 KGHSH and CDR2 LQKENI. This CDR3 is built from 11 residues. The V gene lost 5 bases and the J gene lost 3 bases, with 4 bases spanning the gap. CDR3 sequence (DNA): TGTGCCAGCTCATCAGAAGAGACCCAGTACTTC. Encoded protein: CASSSEETQYF. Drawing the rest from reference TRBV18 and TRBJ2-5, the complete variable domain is NAGVMQNPRHLVRRRGQEARLRCSPMKGHSHVYWYRQLPEEGLKFMVYLQKENIIDESGMPKERFSAEFPKEGPSILRIQQVVRGDSAAYFCASSSEETQYFGPGTRLLVL.

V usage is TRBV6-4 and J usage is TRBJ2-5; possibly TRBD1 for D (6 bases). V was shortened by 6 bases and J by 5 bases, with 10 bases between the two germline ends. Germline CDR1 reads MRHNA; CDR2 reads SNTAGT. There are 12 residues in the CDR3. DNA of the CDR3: TGTGCCAGCAGACAGGGATTGGAGACCCAGTACTTC. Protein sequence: CASRQGLETQYF.

As DNA, the CDR3 is TGTGCCAGCAGCTCCGGACTAGCGCTCTACAATGAGCAGTTCTTC. It is translated as CASSSGLALYNEQFF. The chain links TRBV7-3 to TRBJ2-1; 9 bases align to TRBD2. After removal of 4 bases from V and 3 bases from J, the junction contained 4 bases not matched to a gene. Looked up from germline, CDR1 is SGHTA and CDR2 is FQGTGA. This CDR3 region has 15 residues.

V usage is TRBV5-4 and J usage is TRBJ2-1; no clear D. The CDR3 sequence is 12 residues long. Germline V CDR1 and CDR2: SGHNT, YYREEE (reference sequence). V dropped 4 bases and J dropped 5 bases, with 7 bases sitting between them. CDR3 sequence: CASSRGNNEQFF. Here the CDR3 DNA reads TGTGCCAGCAGCCGCGGAAACAATGAGCAGTTCTTC.

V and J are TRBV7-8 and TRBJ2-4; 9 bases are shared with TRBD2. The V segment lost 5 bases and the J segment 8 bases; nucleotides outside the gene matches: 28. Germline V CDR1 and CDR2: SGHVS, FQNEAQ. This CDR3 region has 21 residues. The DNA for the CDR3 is TGTGCCAGCAGCACCCCGCGGGAGGGCGACCGTCAAGTGAGCCAAATGGACATTCAGTACTTC. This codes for CASSTPREGDRQVSQMDIQYF. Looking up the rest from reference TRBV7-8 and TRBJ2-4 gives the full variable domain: GAGVSQSPRYKVAKRGQDVALRCDPISGHVSLFWYQQALGQGPEFLTYFQNEAQLDKSGLPSDRFFAERPEGSVSTLKIQRTQQEDSAVYLCASSTPREGDRQVSQMDIQYFGAGTRLSVL.

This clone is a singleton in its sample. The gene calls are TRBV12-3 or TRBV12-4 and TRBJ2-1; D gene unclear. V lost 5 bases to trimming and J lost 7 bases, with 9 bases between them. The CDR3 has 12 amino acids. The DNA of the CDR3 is TGTGCCAGCAGTCCTACCCTTAATGAGCAGTTCTTC. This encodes CASSPTLNEQFF.

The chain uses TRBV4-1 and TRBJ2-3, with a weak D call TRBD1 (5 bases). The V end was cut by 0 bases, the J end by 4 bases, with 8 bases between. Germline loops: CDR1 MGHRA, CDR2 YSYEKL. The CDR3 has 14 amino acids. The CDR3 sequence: CASSQDRVADTQYF. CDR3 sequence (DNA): TGCGCCAGCAGCCAAGACAGGGTTGCAGATACGCAGTATTTT.

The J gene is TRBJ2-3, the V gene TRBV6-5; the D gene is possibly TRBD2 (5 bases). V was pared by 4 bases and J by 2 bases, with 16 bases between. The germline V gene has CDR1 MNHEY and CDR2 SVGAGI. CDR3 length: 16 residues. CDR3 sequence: CASSSWTPENTDTQYF. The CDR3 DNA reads TGTGCCAGCAGTTCCTGGACTCCCGAGAACACAGATACGCAGTATTTT.

CDR3: CAISRGQGETQYF. The CDR3 coding sequence is TGTGCCATCAGTAGGGGACAGGGGGAGACCCAGTACTTC. The chain uses TRBV10-3 and TRBJ2-5, with 10 bases that match TRBD1. With V trimmed by 5 bases and J by 5 bases, 2 bases remained unmatched. The germline V gene encodes CDR1 ENHRY and CDR2 SYGVKD. The CDR3 has 13 residues.